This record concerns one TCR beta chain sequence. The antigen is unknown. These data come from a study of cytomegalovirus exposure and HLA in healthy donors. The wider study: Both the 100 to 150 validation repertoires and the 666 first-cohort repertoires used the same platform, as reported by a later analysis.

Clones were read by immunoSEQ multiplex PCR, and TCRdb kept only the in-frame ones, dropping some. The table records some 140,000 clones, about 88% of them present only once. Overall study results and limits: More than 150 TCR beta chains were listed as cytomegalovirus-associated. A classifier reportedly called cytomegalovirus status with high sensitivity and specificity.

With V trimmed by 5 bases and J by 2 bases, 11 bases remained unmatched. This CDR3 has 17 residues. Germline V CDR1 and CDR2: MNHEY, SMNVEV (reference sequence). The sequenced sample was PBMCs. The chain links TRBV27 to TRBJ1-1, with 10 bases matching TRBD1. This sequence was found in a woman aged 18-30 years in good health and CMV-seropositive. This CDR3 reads CASSTYRDRGFNTEAFF. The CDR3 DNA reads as TGTGCCAGCAGTACATACCGGGACAGGGGCTTTAACACTGAAGCTTTCTTT.